Listed here are 25 T cell receptor beta chains from one sample, sequenced in a study of blood T cell repertoires in COVID-19. Here immunoSEQ multiplex PCR was the method, and the copy in TCRdb shows in-frame clones only, minus some. The sample lists 110,000 or so clones, around 85% occurring once. The sequenced sample consisted of peripheral blood. These receptors all stem from a man in his forties or fifties with acute or convalescent COVID-19.

The chain has TRBV6-5 and TRBJ1-1; D might be TRBD1 (5 bases). CDR3 size: 14 residues. Germline assignment: CDR1 MNHEY and CDR2 SVGAGI. V was shortened by 3 bases and J by 5 bases, with 13 bases between the two germline ends. CDR3 sequence: CASSYQEGWTEAFF. For the CDR3, the DNA is TGTGCCAGCAGTTATCAGGAGGGGTGGACTGAAGCTTTCTTT.

The chain couples TRBV3-1 (or the pseudogene TRBV3-2) to TRBJ1-1; D is uncertain. The CDR3 runs 15 residues. V lost 0 bases and J lost 1, with 9 bases in between. Germline assignment: CDR1 LGHDT and CDR2 YNNKEL (reference sequence). The chain's CDR3 is CASSQDRGWNTEAFF. The CDR3 nucleotides read TGTGCCAGCAGCCAAGATCGGGGATGGAACACTGAAGCTTTCTTT.

About this clone: One end of the junction fails to match germline, which may point to a read error. The J gene is TRBJ2-7, the V gene TRBV3-1 (or the pseudogene TRBV3-2), with D possibly being TRBD1 (7 bases). This CDR3 region has 17 residues. Germline CDR1 LGHDT, CDR2 YNNKEL (reference sequence). CDR3 DNA sequence: TGTGCCGGCAGCCCCCTAACCGGAAAGGAGGGGGCCGACGAGCAGTACTTC. Residues: CAGSPLTGKEGADEQYF.

The CDR3 nucleotides read TGTGCCAGCAGCTCCCGAAGGGGGAACCAGCCCCAGCATTTT. As protein: CASSSRRGNQPQHF. This chain connects TRBV21-1 to TRBJ1-5; TRBD1 is the table's D call and was not checked against the DNA. TRBV21-1 is a recognized pseudogene. The length of the CDR3 is 14 residues.

The chain employs TRBV19 and TRBJ2-1; TRBD1 agrees at 9 bases. The trim removed 3 bases at V and 0 bases at J, leaving 12 bases unmatched. The CDR3 spans 19 residues. Germline CDR1 and CDR2: LNHDA and SQIVND (reference sequence). CDR3 coding DNA: TGTGCCAGTAGTATTAGTGGGACAGGGCTGTCGAGCTCCTACAATGAGCAGTTCTTC. The encoded protein is CASSISGTGLSSSYNEQFF.

This chain uses TRBV7-8 with TRBJ2-5; D ambiguous. With 5 bases removed from V and 5 bases from J, the gap between germline ends came to 18 bases. This CDR3 has 15 amino acids. CDR1 and CDR2 (germline): SGHVS, FQNEAQ. The CDR3 spells CASSPLTPAWETQYF. In DNA, the CDR3 is TGTGCCAGCAGCCCGCTAACCCCAGCGTGGGAGACCCAGTACTTC.

The V gene is TRBV24-1, the J gene TRBJ1-2; D is perhaps TRBD1 (6 bases). The V gene's germline CDR1 is KGHDR and CDR2 SFDVKD. The CDR3 is 15 amino acids. V was pared by 3 bases and J by 8 bases, with 18 bases between. The CDR3, as DNA: TGTGCCACCAGTGATCCGGGGCGGAACAGGGAAGGCTACACCTTC. Encoded protein: CATSDPGRNREGYTF.

This chain connects TRBV19 to TRBJ2-6, with TRBD2 identical over 8 bases. Germline trimming cut 11 bases from V and 1 base from J; bases unmatched to any gene: 10. CDR3 length equals 16 residues. Looked up from germline, CDR1 is LNHDA and CDR2 is SQIVND (reference sequence). For the CDR3, the DNA is TGTGCCTCTAGTTATGGCGGGGGGTCTGGGGCCAACGTCCTGACTTTC. Translating gives CASSYGGGSGANVLTF.

This clone was observed a few times. The sample carries other DNA sequences with the same CDR3. The chain carries TRBV19 and TRBJ1-5; TRBD1 matches 9 bases. V shed 5 bases, J shed 7 bases, and the junction held 6 bases outside the gene matches. Germline assignment: CDR1 LNHDA and CDR2 SQIVND (reference sequence). The CDR3 length is 14 residues. The CDR3: CASSRDRVGQPQHF. Written as DNA, the CDR3 is TGTGCCAGTAGTCGGGACAGGGTCGGACAGCCCCAGCATTTT.

CDR3 coding DNA: TGTGCCTGGAACACCCGTGATCCGTTTAATGAAAAACTGTTTTTT. This gives the protein CAWNTRDPFNEKLFF. The chain employs TRBV30 and TRBJ1-4; D call uncertain. The CDR3 consists of 15 residues. CDR1 is GTSNPN and CDR2 is SVGIG in the germline V gene (reference sequence). V was clipped by 4 bases and J by 4 bases, with 16 bases between them.

The chain links TRBV6-5 to TRBJ2-7; a weak D match, TRBD2 (6 bases). Trimming took 0 bases from V and 2 from J, leaving 8 bases between them. This CDR3 region has 14 residues. CDR1 and CDR2 (germline): MNHEY, SVGAGI. The CDR3 region is CASSYSSGTYEQYV. The DNA for the CDR3 is TGTGCCAGCAGTTACTCTAGCGGAACCTACGAGCAGTACGTC.

This clone was observed a handful of times. V is TRBV7-9 and J is TRBJ1-2; 8 bases line up with TRBD1. Germline V gives CDR1 SEHNR, CDR2 FQNEAQ (reference sequence). The V gene end was trimmed by 6 bases and the J gene end by 6 bases; junction bases not matched to a gene: 6. The CDR3 sequence is 13 residues long. The CDR3 region has the DNA TGTGCCAGCAGTCTTACAGGGGGGGATGGCTACACCTTC. Translation gives CASSLTGGDGYTF.

In regard to this clone: Other DNA sequences in this sample translate to the same CDR3. The chain combines TRBV3-1 (or the pseudogene TRBV3-2) with TRBJ1-5, with D unclear. This CDR3 spans 12 amino acids. Trimming took 4 bases from V and 4 from J, leaving 5 bases between them. The germline CDR1 and CDR2 sequences are LGHDT and YNNKEL (reference sequence). The CDR3 spells CASSLINQPQHF. CDR3 nucleotide sequence: TGTGCCAGCAGCCTAATAAATCAGCCCCAGCATTTT.

The chain carries TRBV7-9 and TRBJ2-7; TRBD1 matches at 8 bases. V lost 4 bases to trimming and J lost 2 bases; unmatched junction nucleotides: 10. Germline loops: CDR1 SEHNR, CDR2 FQNEAQ (reference sequence). CDR3 length: 16 amino acids. The CDR3 is CASSSRTGPRTYEQYF. The CDR3 region has the DNA TGTGCCAGCAGCTCCAGGACAGGGCCTCGAACCTACGAGCAGTACTTC.

The V gene is TRBV10-3, the J gene TRBJ1-6; tentative D call: TRBD1 (5 bases). Trimming took 6 bases from V and 8 from J, leaving 11 bases between them. This CDR3 is 13 amino acids long. Germline CDR1 is ENHRY and CDR2 is SYGVKD. The CDR3 protein is CAIRQGWDSPLHF. Here the CDR3 DNA reads TGTGCCATCAGGCAGGGCTGGGATTCACCCCTCCACTTT.

The rearrangement links TRBV6-5 to TRBJ1-5; TRBD1 matches at 7 bases. The germline V gene has CDR1 MNHEY and CDR2 SVGAGI. Trimming at V came to 6 bases and at J to 6 bases, leaving 5 bases not matched to a gene. The length of the CDR3 is 13 residues. CDR3 in DNA: TGTGCCAGCAGCCCGACAGGGACTCAGCCCCAGCATTTT. It encodes CASSPTGTQPQHF.

This clone has a count of ten or more. The chain has TRBV9 and TRBJ1-3; no definite D call. Germline-derived CDR1 and CDR2 are SGDLS and YYNGEE. The germline V and J ends were trimmed by 3 bases and 8 bases, with 12 bases remaining between them. The CDR3 contains 13 residues. This chain's CDR3 is CASSAEVTDTIYF. For the CDR3, the DNA is TGTGCCAGCAGCGCGGAGGTTACCGACACCATATATTTT.

V and J are TRBV5-1 and TRBJ1-2, with 7 bases lining up with TRBD1. The germline V gene has CDR1 SGHRS and CDR2 YFSETQ. V lost 4 bases and J lost 2; bases outside the gene matches: 5. The length of the CDR3 is 14 residues. CDR3 protein: CASSPRGQNYGYTF. CDR3 DNA sequence: TGCGCCAGCAGCCCCCGGGGACAGAACTATGGCTACACCTTC.

The rearrangement uses TRBV2 and TRBJ1-5; 9 bases align to TRBD1. CDR1 and CDR2 from the germline V gene are SNHLY and FYNNEI. V was pared by 5 bases and J by 2 bases, with 19 bases of the junction left unmatched. The CDR3 loop spans 20 amino acids. The CDR3 DNA follows: TGTGCCAGCAGTTCCCTCCGGGACAGGGCCACTAATAGACGCAATCAGCCCCAGCATTTT. Translated, it gives CASSSLRDRATNRRNQPQHF.

The chain carries TRBV14 and TRBJ1-1, with 7 positions matching TRBD1. The CDR3 extends over 16 amino acids. V shed 1 base, J shed 1 base, and the junction held 6 bases outside the gene matches. Germline CDR1 reads SGHDN; CDR2 reads FVKESK. Here the CDR3 reads CASSQGQGKGNTEAFF. CDR3 DNA: TGTGCCAGCAGCCAAGGACAGGGCAAGGGGAACACTGAAGCTTTCTTT.

J is TRBJ1-4 and V is TRBV6-5; TRBD1 aligns across 10 bases. The germline CDR1 and CDR2 sequences are MNHEY and SVGAGI. CDR3 size: 14 residues. Losses at the gene ends were 6 bases for V and 8 bases for J; bases not matched to a gene: 6. The CDR3 DNA reads as TGTGCCAGCAGGTTGACAGGGGGCGACGAAAAACTGTTTTTT. Protein product: CASRLTGGDEKLFF.

The chain recombines TRBV25-1 with TRBJ2-7; perhaps TRBD1 as D (6 bases). Germline assignment: CDR1 MGHDK and CDR2 SYGVNS. The CDR3 is 11 residues long. V shed 6 bases and J shed 5 bases, with 8 bases lying between them. CDR3 sequence (DNA): TGTGCCAGCAGCTCAGGGGACGAGCAGTACGTC. As protein: CASSSGDEQYV.

The chain couples TRBV3-1 (or the pseudogene TRBV3-2) to TRBJ1-6; possibly TRBD1 for D (5 bases). Germline-derived CDR1 and CDR2 are LGHDT and YNNKEL (reference sequence). The CDR3 is 16 residues long. V was cut by 7 bases and J by 10 bases, with 23 bases left in between. CDR3 nucleotides: TGTGCCAGCACCCCCCGGGGGACGGCCGTTAACTCACCCCTCCACTTT. It specifies CASTPRGTAVNSPLHF.

This chain connects TRBV28 to TRBJ1-2; 8 bases are shared with TRBD1. V gave up 2 bases and J gave up 5 bases; unmatched junction bases: 16. Germline loops: CDR1 MDHEN, CDR2 SYDVKM. This CDR3 is built from 18 residues. The CDR3 sequence is CASSLGAGGGSWRYGYTF. CDR3 in DNA: TGTGCCAGCAGTTTAGGAGCAGGGGGCGGAAGCTGGCGGTATGGCTACACCTTC.

V usage is TRBV6-5 and J usage is TRBJ2-7; the match to TRBD1 covers 7 bases. V dropped 2 bases and J dropped 3; count of bases not matched to a gene: 10. This CDR3 comprises 16 residues. CDR1 and CDR2 (germline): MNHEY, SVGAGI. CDR3 protein: CASSYLQGSHLYEQYF. The CDR3 DNA is TGTGCCAGCAGTTACCTACAGGGGTCCCATCTCTACGAGCAGTACTTC.